These 9 T cell receptor beta chains were all obtained from the same sample, sequenced in a study of naive and memory T cell subsets. Amplification of ligated cDNA took four PCR rounds with SP2 and nested alpha and beta constant primers. TCRdb independently ran MiXCR on the UMI-ligation and nested PCR reads; one entry per CDR3 protein. This table holds about 26,000 distinct CDR3 sequences, over 4% found once. TCR cDNA received a 3' ligated oligonucleotide that carried a UMI. Sequenced sample: blood. The receptors were gathered from an adult in good health.

This clonotype was observed a few times. V usage is TRBV28 and J usage is TRBJ2-7; TRBD1 matches at 7 bases. The CDR3 is made up of 14 amino acids. Germline V gives CDR1 MDHEN, CDR2 SYDVKM. The trim removed 6 bases at V and 2 bases at J, leaving 7 bases unmatched. The CDR3 loop reads CASSRATGAYEQYF. In DNA, the CDR3 is TGTGCCAGCAGCCGTGCTACAGGGGCCTACGAGCAGTACTTC.

This clonotype was detected ten times or more. V is TRBV29-1 and J is TRBJ1-2; 7 bases match TRBD1. J lost 4 bases, V lost 1 base, and 9 bases had no gene match. The CDR3 runs to 15 residues. Germline V gene lookup returns CDR1 SQVTM and CDR2 ANQGSEA. The CDR3 loop reads CSVEASGGGGYGYTF. The CDR3 nucleotides read TGCAGCGTTGAAGCCTCAGGGGGGGGGGGCTATGGCTACACCTTC.

Many counts were recorded for this clonotype. This rearrangement joins TRBV20-1 to TRBJ1-4; tentative D call: TRBD1 (5 bases). CDR3 size: 13 residues. The germline V gene encodes CDR1 DFQATT and CDR2 SNEGSKA (reference sequence). V lost 7 bases to trimming and J lost 5 bases, with 14 bases between them. CDR3 region: CSVPGLQNEKLFF. The CDR3 DNA sequence: TGCAGTGTCCCGGGACTACAAAATGAAAAACTGTTTTTT.

This clonotype was counted ten times or more. The chain has TRBV20-1 and TRBJ1-1, with D perhaps TRBD1 (5 bases). The germline V gene has CDR1 DFQATT and CDR2 SNEGSKA (reference sequence). This CDR3 region has 13 residues. V lost 1 base and J 6 bases, leaving 12 bases between the germline ends. The CDR3 bases are TGCAGTGCTAGAGGACAGCGTCCCCCTGAAGCTTTCTTT. Its protein is CSARGQRPPEAFF.

This clonotype was observed many times. V and J are TRBV7-2 and TRBJ2-5; perhaps D is TRBD1 or TRBD2 (5 bases each). Trimming stripped 3 bases from V and 4 bases from J, with 15 bases between. CDR1 and CDR2 from the germline V gene are SGHTA and FQGNSA. The CDR3 totals 15 residues. Here the CDR3 reads CASSLGDGEGETQYF. CDR3 nucleotide sequence: TGTGCCAGCAGCTTGGGGGACGGAGAAGGAGAGACCCAGTACTTC.

At least ten counts were recorded for this clonotype. The chain links TRBV7-6 to TRBJ2-3; 7 bases agree with TRBD2. V lost 7 bases and J lost 1; bases outside the gene matches: 5. Germline V gene sequence: CDR1 SGHVS, CDR2 FNYEAQ. CDR3 length: 14 amino acids. CDR3 amino acids: CASTNGRRTDTQYF. The CDR3 bases are TGTGCCAGCACTAACGGGAGGCGCACAGATACGCAGTATTTT.

The table lists this clonotype with many counts. The V call is TRBV7-9, the J call TRBJ2-1; a possible D gene is TRBD2 (6 bases). Between the trimmed V and J ends, which lost 2 bases and 6 bases, there was a span of 17 bases. From germline, CDR1 is SEHNR and CDR2 FQNEAQ (reference sequence). This CDR3 spans 16 amino acids. The chain's CDR3 is CASSLLARGDFNEQFF. CDR3 DNA: TGTGCCAGCAGCTTACTAGCGAGAGGGGACTTCAATGAGCAGTTCTTC.

The table lists this clonotype with many counts. The rearrangement links TRBV3-1 to TRBJ2-1; TRBD2 agrees at 13 bases. Germline loops: CDR1 LGHDT, CDR2 YNNKEL (reference sequence). This CDR3 comprises 14 residues. V was clipped by 4 bases and J by 11 bases; unmatched bases: 5. The CDR3 reads CASSPGLAGQKQFF. DNA of the CDR3: TGTGCCAGCAGCCCGGGACTAGCGGGACAAAAGCAGTTCTTC.

There are many counts of this clonotype. The rearrangement links TRBV20-1 to TRBJ1-1; TRBD1 is a possible D gene (5 bases). Trimming shortened V by 3 bases and J by 1 base, and 6 bases separated the two germline ends. The germline V gene encodes CDR1 DFQATT and CDR2 SNEGSKA (reference sequence). This CDR3 is built from 12 residues. The CDR3 region is CSASQGNTEAFF. Here the CDR3 DNA reads TGCAGTGCTAGCCAGGGGAACACTGAAGCTTTCTTT.